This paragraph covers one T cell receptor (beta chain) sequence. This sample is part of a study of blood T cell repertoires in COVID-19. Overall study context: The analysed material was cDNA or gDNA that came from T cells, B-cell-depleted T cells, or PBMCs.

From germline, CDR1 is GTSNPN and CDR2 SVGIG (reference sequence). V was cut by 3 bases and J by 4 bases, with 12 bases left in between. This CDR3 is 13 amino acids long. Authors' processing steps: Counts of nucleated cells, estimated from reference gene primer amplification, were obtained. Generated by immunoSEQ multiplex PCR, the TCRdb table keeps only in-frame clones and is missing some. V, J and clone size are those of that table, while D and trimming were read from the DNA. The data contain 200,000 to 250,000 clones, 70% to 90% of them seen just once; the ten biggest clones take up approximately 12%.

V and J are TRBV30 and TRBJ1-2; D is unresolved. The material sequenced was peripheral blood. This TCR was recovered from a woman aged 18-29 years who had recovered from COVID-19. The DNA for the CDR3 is TGTGCCTGGAGGGTACGGGATTCCTATGGCTACACCTTC. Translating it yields CAWRVRDSYGYTF.